The sequence of this TCR beta chain was determined in a study of regulatory T cells in long-lasting Graves disease (dated by TCRdb to the early 2020s). Some background on the complete study: To count as having persistent Graves' disease, a patient had to have received antithyroid drug treatment for over 5 years with TSH receptor autoantibodies remaining persistently positive. A total of roughly 35 samples underwent TCR sequencing: around 13 from persistent and approximately 20 from newly diagnosed Graves' disease patients. The study took place in China and was registered as a clinical trial. This study used TCR sequencing and RNA sequencing of peripheral blood to compare persistent Graves' disease patients against newly diagnosed Graves' disease patients. Persistent Graves' disease patients in the clinical cohort had taken antithyroid drugs for approximately ten years on average.

This clonotype was seen a handful of times. There is no known antigen for this receptor. There are no base qualities to consult, and no much larger clone falls within one base. Germline trimming: 3 bases from V, 0 bases from J; junction bases outside gene matches: 13. Looking up the germline V gene yields CDR1 SGHAT and CDR2 FQNNGV. Counted from cysteine to phenylalanine, this CDR3 has 19 amino acids. The kept DNA is CDR3 alone, 57 bases in frame from the first base. The time point label, read with the paper, signifies: persistent/refractory GD, antithyroid drugs over 5 years with positive TRAb. For both TCR sequencing and RNA sequencing, RNA was extracted from PBMCs using TRIzol. The diagnosis of Graves' disease was made according to American Thyroid Association guidelines. The patients came from an endocrinology department in Xi'an, China. Each patient gave about 8.1 milliliters of peripheral blood, collected in an EDTA anticoagulant tube. Ficoll Paque Plus density gradient separation was used to isolate PBMCs, and no further T cell sorting was performed. RNA quality was checked with an Agilent 2100 Bioanalyzer and agarose gel, and concentration with a NanoDrop 2000.

General conclusions and limits of the study: Peripheral blood alone was examined, since thyroid tissue, which constituted the primary lesion, could not be accessed. Sequencing and analysis were restricted to the TCR beta chain. Lower TCR Shannon entropy and fewer highly expanded clones were observed in persistent Graves' disease patients than in newly diagnosed patients, which suggested clonal expansion. The authors noted that the small sample size was a limitation that may lower accuracy. TRBV28, TRBJ1-2 and TRBJ2-5 were preferentially used in persistent disease, while TRBV20-1 and TRBJ2-1 were favored in newly diagnosed disease. Persistent patients shared more public clonotypes among themselves (around 2,700) than newly diagnosed patients did (more than 950).

Libraries were prepared through multiplex PCR. Instrument used: Illumina HiSeq 4000. To build TCR beta libraries, CDR3 regions were amplified by Arm-PCR using iRepertoire HTBI primers. PCR products were gel purified before sequencing. The original methods were these. Gene usage analysis of CDR3 amino acid clonotypes used the 50 to 70 TRBV and about 14 TRBJ segments found across samples. COPE and FqMerger were used to merge filtered high-quality paired reads into contigs. Contigs were aligned with BLAST to IMGT TRBV, TRBD and TRBJ reference genes, and CDR3 was defined per IMGT. Highly expanded clones were defined as clonotypes with a frequency above 0.1%. Shannon entropy was used to measure repertoire diversity, and the Gini coefficient was used to measure V-J evenness. A clonotype found in more than one individual was treated as public. TCRdb handled the public reads itself, with Q25 trimming in fastp and clone calling in MiXCR, and kept productive beta chains. Under each unique CDR3 protein, matching rows form one entry showing the most common genes and DNA. These V and J calls originate from TCRdb's pipeline instead of the authors' own analysis. For this sample there are more than 650,000 distinct CDR3 sequences; approximately 31% appear just once. The ten largest clones capture about two fifths of the sample.

The receptor was derived from a female donor with Graves disease. Source: peripheral blood mononuclear cells (PBMCs), taken when the disease was refractory, from a patient treated with antithyroid drugs. In this chain, TRBV11-2 is recombined with TRBJ2-7, with 11 bases matching TRBD2. The DNA sequence reads TGTGCCAGCAGCTTTCTGCCGGGGCTAGCGGGAGGTTACTCCTACGAGCAGTACTTC. The translation is CASSFLPGLAGGYSYEQYF.